These T cell receptor beta chains were read from a single sample in a study of spatial heterogeneity in lung cancer. TCRdb re-called the 5' RACE reads through MiXCR, storing one row per CDR3 protein. Of several thousand distinct CDR3 sequences in the sample, around 19% are singletons; the top ten hold 20%. Sample: normal lung tissue next to the tumor, taken at surgery. Receptors originate from a male donor with early-stage non-small cell lung cancer. Both conserved end residues are part of each CDR3. The order of the fields is D gene, clone size, V gene, J gene, CDR3 protein, CDR3 DNA. The D gene is left open where the match is weak. Not all rows give a size; the values are once, few, many and, for expanded clones, a class.

d_call: TRBD1; clone_size: many; v_call: TRBV27; j_call: TRBJ2-3; cdr3_aa: CASSIYPGTGTTDTQYF; cdr3_nt: TGTGCCAGCAGTATATACCCCGGGACAGGGACCACAGATACGCAGTATTTT
d_call: NA; clone_size: medium-sized; v_call: TRBV23-1; j_call: TRBJ2-1; cdr3_aa: CASSQLRGAPVGNEQFF; cdr3_nt: TGCGCCAGCAGTCAATTAAGAGGGGCGCCGGTTGGCAATGAGCAGTTCTTC
d_call: NA; clone_size: NA; v_call: TRBV7-6; j_call: TRBJ2-2; cdr3_aa: CASSWPGRARHTGELFF; cdr3_nt: TGTGCCAGCAGCTGGCCGGGGCGCGCGCGCCACACCGGGGAGCTGTTTTTT
d_call: TRBD1; clone_size: medium-sized; v_call: TRBV2; j_call: TRBJ2-1; cdr3_aa: CASREERTGRNEQFF; cdr3_nt: TGTGCCAGCAGAGAAGAAAGGACAGGGCGTAATGAGCAGTTCTTC
d_call: NA; clone_size: NA; v_call: TRBV6-1; j_call: TRBJ2-1; cdr3_aa: CASSEYFYNEQFF; cdr3_nt: TGTGCCAGCAGTGAATACTTTTACAATGAGCAGTTCTTC
d_call: TRBD2; clone_size: NA; v_call: TRBV18; j_call: TRBJ2-7; cdr3_aa: CASSLRLAGGQPYEQYF; cdr3_nt: TGTGCCAGCTCACTCAGACTAGCGGGAGGGCAACCCTACGAGCAGTACTTC
d_call: NA; clone_size: NA; v_call: TRBV5-1; j_call: TRBJ2-3; cdr3_aa: CASSLAPTEQADTQYF; cdr3_nt: TGCGCCAGCAGCCTGGCCCCCACAGAACAGGCAGATACGCAGTATTTT
d_call: NA; clone_size: medium-sized; v_call: TRBV5-4; j_call: TRBJ1-1; cdr3_aa: CASSLKEDTEAFF; cdr3_nt: TGTGCCAGCAGCTTAAAAGAGGACACTGAAGCTTTCTTT
d_call: NA; clone_size: medium-sized; v_call: TRBV7-2; j_call: TRBJ1-5; cdr3_aa: CASSLGAVQPQHF; cdr3_nt: TGTGCCAGCAGCTTAGGTGCCGTTCAGCCCCAGCATTTT
d_call: NA; clone_size: medium-sized; v_call: TRBV5-1; j_call: TRBJ2-2; cdr3_aa: CASSPQTVNTGELFF; cdr3_nt: TGCGCCAGCAGCCCTCAGACGGTGAACACCGGGGAGCTGTTTTTT
d_call: TRBD1; clone_size: medium-sized; v_call: TRBV7-9; j_call: TRBJ2-1; cdr3_aa: CASSPPGTGGHEQFF; cdr3_nt: TGTGCCAGCAGCCCCCCCGGGACAGGGGGCCATGAGCAGTTCTTC
d_call: NA; clone_size: many; v_call: TRBV2; j_call: TRBJ2-1; cdr3_aa: CASSEDSYTPSYNEQFF; cdr3_nt: TGTGCCAGCAGTGAAGACTCCTACACCCCCTCCTACAATGAGCAGTTCTTC
d_call: TRBD2; clone_size: medium-sized; v_call: TRBV6-1; j_call: TRBJ2-3; cdr3_aa: CASSESGGGTDTQYF; cdr3_nt: TGTGCCAGCAGTGAAAGCGGGGGTGGCACAGATACGCAGTATTTT
d_call: NA; clone_size: many; v_call: TRBV5-1; j_call: TRBJ2-6; cdr3_aa: CASSLLGGSGANVLTF; cdr3_nt: TGCGCCAGCAGCCTGCTGGGAGGATCTGGGGCCAACGTCCTGACTTTC
d_call: TRBD1; clone_size: NA; v_call: TRBV11-2; j_call: TRBJ2-4; cdr3_aa: CASSTRTGGKNIQYF; cdr3_nt: TGTGCCAGCAGCACAAGGACAGGGGGCAAAAACATTCAGTACTTC
d_call: TRBD2; clone_size: medium-sized; v_call: TRBV29-1; j_call: TRBJ2-7; cdr3_aa: CSVEGRGSKYF; cdr3_nt: TGCAGCGTTGAAGGGCGCGGGAGTAAGTACTTC